This TCR beta chain was sequenced for a study of blood T cell repertoires in COVID-19. Overall study: COVID-19 samples from acute and convalescent phases originated in the United States, Italy and Spain. The cDNA or gDNA used as material had been derived from T cells, B-cell-depleted T cells, or PBMCs.

In the source study's methods: From reference gene primer amplification, estimates of nucleated cell counts were derived. This table comes from immunoSEQ multiplex PCR, and its TCRdb copy is limited to in-frame clones, with some not included. V and J calls and clone size are as listed in that table; D and trimming were resolved from the DNA. The sample shows roughly 84,000 clones, roughly 75% of them seen only once. The CDR3 loop spans 11 amino acids. CDR1 SEHNR and CDR2 FQNEAQ come from the germline V gene (reference sequence). Between the trimmed V and J ends, which lost 4 bases and 10 bases, there was a span of 10 bases.

The sample was peripheral blood. The rearrangement links TRBV7-9 to TRBJ1-2; D is ambiguous. This TCR derives from a woman in her 50s with acute or convalescent COVID-19. CDR3 amino acids: CASSSEDYYTF. The CDR3 coding sequence is TGTGCCAGCAGCTCGGAGGACTACTACACCTTC.